A single sample gave rise to the 11 T cell receptor beta chains below, sequenced in a study of cytomegalovirus exposure and HLA in healthy donors. Only in-frame clones appear in the TCRdb table, and some are missing; sequencing was by immunoSEQ multiplex PCR. Here the sample spans about 72,000 clones, roughly 94% being singletons. Sequences were obtained from PBMCs. The receptor source for this set is a woman aged 18-35 years in good health and CMV-seronegative.

This clone is a singleton in its sample. The genes are TRBV4-2 and TRBJ2-1, with D perhaps TRBD1 (5 bases). The CDR3 runs to 14 residues. Germline values: CDR1 LGHNA, CDR2 YNFKEQ. V gave up 1 base and J gave up 10 bases, with 14 bases separating them. CDR3 bases: TGTGCCAGCAGCCAAGGGGGCTCGTCCGGAGAGCAGTTCTTC. It is translated as CASSQGGSSGEQFF.

The chain is built from TRBV5-6 and TRBJ2-7; possible D gene TRBD2, 5 bases. Trimming removed 4 bases at V and 7 bases at J, with 9 bases between. This CDR3 has 11 residues. Germline-derived CDR1 and CDR2 are SGHDT and YYEEEE. In nucleotides, the CDR3 is TGTGCCAGCAGCCCGAGAGGGGAGCAGTACTTC. It translates to CASSPRGEQYF.

The chain is built from TRBV5-4 and TRBJ2-7, with 11 nucleotides matching TRBD2. Germline V gene sequence: CDR1 SGHNT, CDR2 YYREEE (reference sequence). The CDR3 runs to 16 residues. The V and J ends lost 0 bases and 7 bases, in that order; junction bases with no gene match: 9. CDR3 DNA sequence: TGTGCCAGCAGCTTGGCCTTAGCGGGGGGGAGTCGTGAGCAGTACTTC. This codes for CASSLALAGGSREQYF.

The rearrangement uses TRBV5-1 and TRBJ1-2, with 7 bases aligning to TRBD1. V was pared by 1 base and J by 8 bases, with 8 bases of the junction left unmatched. The CDR3 loop spans 14 amino acids. Germline CDR1 is SGHRS and CDR2 is YFSETQ. The CDR3 coding sequence is TGCGCCAGCAGCTTGAAGCGACAGGGTGAAGGCTACACCTTC. Translated, it gives CASSLKRQGEGYTF.

The rearrangement joins TRBV5-4 to TRBJ2-1; 9 nucleotides agree with TRBD2. In germline, CDR1 is SGHNT, CDR2 YYREEE (reference sequence). The CDR3 covers 16 residues. J gave up 7 bases and V 0 bases, and 8 bases lay outside the gene matches. The CDR3 DNA reads TGTGCCAGCAGCTTGGCCGCGGGGGGGTATCAAAATGAGCAGTTCTTC. It encodes CASSLAAGGYQNEQFF.

This clone was detected only once. The chain has TRBV2 and TRBJ2-3, with 12 bases aligning to TRBD1. The V gene's germline CDR1 is SNHLY and CDR2 FYNNEI. The J segment lost 4 bases and the V segment lost 11 bases, leaving 10 bases of the junction unmatched. CDR3 size: 15 residues. Here the CDR3 DNA reads TGTGCCCACCTACTGGGGACAGGGGGCCCAGATACGCAGTATTTT. This gives the protein CAHLLGTGGPDTQYF. Looking up the rest from reference TRBV2 and TRBJ2-3 gives the full variable domain: EPEVTQTPSHQVTQMGQEVILRCVPISNHLYFYWYRQILGQKVEFLVSFYNNEISEKSEIFDDQFSVERPDGSNFTLKIRSTKLEDSAMYFCAHLLGTGGPDTQYFGPGTRLTVL.

The J gene is TRBJ2-5, the V gene TRBV10-2; 7 nucleotides align to TRBD1. The CDR3 length is 14 residues. Germline CDR1 is WSHSY and CDR2 is SAAADI. The V and J ends lost 2 bases and 5 bases, in that order; junction bases with no gene match: 5. For the CDR3, the DNA is TGCGCCAGCAGTGAGGGCGACAGGGAGGAGACCCAGTACTTC. It specifies CASSEGDREETQYF.

The chain combines TRBV29-1 with TRBJ2-1; maybe TRBD1 (5 bases). The germline gives CDR1 SQVTM, CDR2 ANQGSEA. V was pared by 6 bases and J by 5 bases, with 8 bases between. This CDR3 contains 11 residues. CDR3 coding DNA: TGCAGCGTGGACAACCACAATGAGCAGTTCTTC. It codes for CSVDNHNEQFF.

Only one count was recorded for this clone. The CDR3 DNA reads TGTGCCACGTCAGGATTCTCTGGAAACACCATATATTTT. Protein: CATSGFSGNTIYF. The chain couples TRBV15 to TRBJ1-3; D unclear. In germline, CDR1 is LNHNV, CDR2 YYDKDF (reference sequence). The CDR3 is made up of 13 amino acids. Trimming cost V 9 bases and J 0 bases, with 9 bases left between them. Using reference TRBV15 and TRBJ1-3 for the parts outside the CDR3, the full variable domain is DAMVIQNPRYQVTQFGKPVTLSCSQTLNHNVMYWYQQKSSQAPKLLFHYYDKDFNNEADTPDNFQSRRPNTSFCFLDIRSPGLGDTAMYLCATSGFSGNTIYFGEGSWLTVV.

V usage is TRBV6-1 and J usage is TRBJ1-6; TRBD1 is a possible D gene (5 bases). The CDR3 has 13 amino acids. Between the trimmed V and J ends, which lost 5 bases and 9 bases, there was a span of 11 bases. From germline, CDR1 is MNHNS and CDR2 SASEGT. CDR3 sequence: CASSLDSRSPLHF. DNA for the CDR3: TGTGCCAGCAGTCTCGACAGCCGTTCACCCCTCCACTTT.

This CDR3 is CASSGKVGSYNEQFF. In nucleotides, the CDR3 is TGTGCCAGCAGCGGGAAGGTCGGGTCCTACAATGAGCAGTTCTTC. The chain joins TRBV9 to TRBJ2-1, with D hard to call. Germline assignment: CDR1 SGDLS and CDR2 YYNGEE. Trimming cost V 3 bases and J 1 base, with 11 bases left between them. The CDR3 consists of 15 residues.